The 17 T cell receptor beta chains reported below all come from one sample, sequenced in a study of vaccination effects on CD4 cells after COVID-19. Their antigens remain unidentified. Here immunoSEQ multiplex PCR was the method, and the copy in TCRdb shows in-frame clones only, minus some. The sample yields roughly 30,000 clones, around 70% seen once. Following culture for approximately ten days, CD4+ T cells were isolated. Either the BNT162b2 or mRNA-1273 vaccine was given to participants in two doses. Sequencing was performed on CD4+ T cells from PBMCs cultured without peptide, taken after COVID-19 vaccination. Receptor source: a human donor who received a COVID-19 vaccine.

The chain links TRBV7-9 to TRBJ1-2, with D unclear. The V end was cut by 1 base, the J end by 8 bases, with 14 bases between. The CDR3 covers 14 residues. Per germline, CDR1 SEHNR and CDR2 FQNEAQ (reference sequence). The CDR3: CASSLDAGEGGYTF. CDR3 coding DNA: TGTGCCAGCAGCTTAGATGCCGGGGAAGGAGGCTACACCTTC.

This chain uses TRBV6-5 with TRBJ1-3; D gene unclear. The V and J ends lost 0 bases and 2 bases respectively, with 5 bases between them. The germline V gene encodes CDR1 MNHEY and CDR2 SVGAGI. CDR3 length: 14 residues. The CDR3 loop reads CASSYSATGNTIYF. DNA of the CDR3: TGTGCCAGCAGTTACTCGGCAACTGGAAACACCATATATTTT.

This clone was detected only a few times. The chain uses TRBV29-1 and TRBJ1-2; D is unresolved. CDR3 length: 12 residues. Trimming pared 5 bases from V and 7 bases from J, leaving 14 bases between. Germline V CDR1 and CDR2: SQVTM, ANQGSEA. CDR3 nucleotide sequence: TGCAGCGTTCAGGTGACTTCCTTTGGCTACACCTTC. As protein: CSVQVTSFGYTF.

This clone was counted between two and nine times. The genes are TRBV5-1 and TRBJ2-2; a possible D gene is TRBD2 (6 bases). The length of the CDR3 is 14 residues. Germline loops: CDR1 SGHRS, CDR2 YFSETQ. The germline V and J ends were trimmed by 4 bases and 5 bases, with 12 bases remaining between them. The chain's CDR3 is CASSTGTVTGELFF. CDR3 coding DNA: TGCGCCAGCAGCACCGGGACTGTAACCGGGGAGCTGTTTTTT.

The chain couples TRBV7-9 to TRBJ2-1, with 11 bases matching TRBD2. This CDR3 contains 15 residues. With V trimmed by 6 bases and J by 4 bases, 5 bases remained unmatched. Germline values: CDR1 SEHNR, CDR2 FQNEAQ (reference sequence). The CDR3 sequence is CASRASGGPYNEQFF. DNA for the CDR3: TGTGCCAGCAGGGCTAGCGGGGGGCCTTACAATGAGCAGTTCTTC.

V is TRBV4-1 and J is TRBJ1-2, with 9 bases fitting TRBD1. The germline CDR1 and CDR2 sequences are MGHRA and YSYEKL. The CDR3 contains 14 residues. The V and J ends lost 4 bases and 5 bases, in that order; junction bases with no gene match: 5. The CDR3 DNA reads TGCGCCAGCAGCCCCCAGACAGGGGGTTATGGCTACACCTTC. The encoded protein is CASSPQTGGYGYTF.

J is TRBJ2-2 and V is TRBV9; 8 bases agree with TRBD2. V shed 3 bases, J shed 2 bases, and the junction held 3 bases outside the gene matches. The CDR3 has 15 amino acids. Germline values: CDR1 SGDLS, CDR2 YYNGEE. As DNA, the CDR3 is TGTGCCAGCAGCGGTAGCGGGGACAACACCGGGGAGCTGTTTTTT. Translation gives CASSGSGDNTGELFF.

The chain carries TRBV23-1 and TRBJ2-1, with a weak D call TRBD2 (6 bases). TRBV23-1 is given ORF status, its function remaining uncertain. This CDR3 has 16 amino acids. Trimming removed 0 bases at V and 0 bases at J, with 9 bases between. This CDR3 is CASSQSSGGSYNEQFF. In DNA, the CDR3 is TGCGCCAGCAGTCAATCGTCCGGGGGCTCCTACAATGAGCAGTTCTTC.

This chain uses TRBV4-1 with TRBJ2-3; D not certain. Germline CDR1 reads MGHRA; CDR2 reads YSYEKL. The CDR3 runs 13 residues. The V gene lost 0 bases and the J gene lost 14 bases, with 15 bases spanning the gap. The CDR3 is CASSQDWSSFPYF. The CDR3, as DNA: TGCGCCAGCAGCCAAGATTGGTCCAGTTTTCCGTATTTT.

The CDR3 DNA follows: TGTGCCAGCAGCTTGGCAGGGGTTGGTAACTATGGCTACACCTTC. Its translation is CASSLAGVGNYGYTF. This rearrangement joins TRBV5-4 to TRBJ1-2; D is possibly TRBD1 (6 bases). Germline CDR1 reads SGHNT; CDR2 reads YYREEE (reference sequence). The germline V and J ends were trimmed by 0 bases and 1 base, with 10 bases remaining between them. CDR3 length: 15 amino acids.

V is TRBV30 and J is TRBJ1-1, with unresolved D. The CDR3 runs to 13 residues. V lost 2 bases and J 1 base, leaving 8 bases between the germline ends. Germline CDR1 and CDR2: GTSNPN and SVGIG (reference sequence). The CDR3 loop is CAWSFDGNTEAFF. The CDR3 DNA follows: TGTGCCTGGAGTTTTGACGGGAACACTGAAGCTTTCTTT.

V is TRBV6-5 and J is TRBJ1-1, with a tentative D call TRBD1 (6 bases). The CDR3 contains 13 residues. Germline V gene sequence: CDR1 MNHEY, CDR2 SVGAGI. V gave up 5 bases and J gave up 4 bases, with 11 bases separating them. The CDR3 DNA reads as TGTGCCAGCAGTCGAGCCAGGGGCACTGAAGCTTTCTTT. It is translated as CASSRARGTEAFF.

The V call is TRBV5-5, the J call TRBJ2-3; D not resolved. The germline gives CDR1 SGHKS, CDR2 YYEKEE (reference sequence). This CDR3 spans 15 amino acids. Trimming took 0 bases from V and 3 from J, leaving 11 bases between them. The CDR3 coding sequence is TGTGCCAGCAGCTTGGCAGGCGCCCTAACAGATACGCAGTATTTT. This encodes CASSLAGALTDTQYF. The full variable domain, with the rest looked up from reference TRBV5-5 and TRBJ2-3, is DAGVTQSPTHLIKTRGQQVTLRCSPISGHKSVSWYQQVLGQGPQFIFQYYEKEERGRGNFPDRFSARQFPNYSSELNVNALLLGDSALYLCASSLAGALTDTQYFGPGTRLTVL.

The chain links TRBV19 to TRBJ1-6, with 11 nucleotides matching TRBD1. This CDR3 has 15 residues. Looked up from germline, CDR1 is LNHDA and CDR2 is SQIVND (reference sequence). V gave up 9 bases and J gave up 10 bases; unmatched junction bases: 11. This CDR3 reads CASSLGQGVGSPLHF. The CDR3 coding sequence is TGTGCCAGCTCCCTGGGACAGGGGGTTGGATCACCCCTCCACTTT.

The chain has TRBV7-2 and TRBJ2-7; D perhaps matches TRBD2 (6 bases). V was cut by 0 bases and J by 3 bases, with 21 bases left in between. This CDR3 is 18 amino acids long. CDR1 SGHTA and CDR2 FQGNSA come from the germline V gene. The DNA for the CDR3 is TGTGCCAGCAGCTTAGCCTACCGGGGCAGCGGGCCGAGCTACGAGCAGTACTTC. Protein sequence: CASSLAYRGSGPSYEQYF. Complete variable domain (other parts from reference TRBV7-2 and TRBJ2-7): GAGVSQSPSNKVTEKGKDVELRCDPISGHTALYWYRQSLGQGLEFLIYFQGNSAPDKSGLPSDRFSAERTGGSVSTLTIQRTQQEDSAVYLCASSLAYRGSGPSYEQYFGPGTRLTVT.

The chain uses TRBV12-5 and TRBJ1-1; D ambiguous. Germline V gene lookup returns CDR1 LGHNT and CDR2 FRNRAP. CDR3 length: 13 residues. The V end lost 6 bases, the J end lost 1 base, and 9 bases lay between the germline ends. The CDR3 DNA reads as TGTGCTAGTGGCTTAGCAGGGAACACTGAAGCTTTCTTT. It encodes CASGLAGNTEAFF.

This chain joins TRBV6-1 and TRBJ2-3; no clear D gene. Trimming took off 0 bases at V and 1 base at J, with 11 bases between the two ends. This CDR3 is 16 amino acids long. Germline V CDR1 and CDR2: MNHNS, SASEGT. The CDR3 spells CASSEALAGGTDTQYF. The CDR3 nucleotides read TGTGCCAGCAGTGAAGCGCTGGCAGGAGGCACAGATACGCAGTATTTT.